Here is one T cell receptor beta chain with its context. Its antigen remains unidentified. V was cut by 2 bases and J by 8 bases, with 19 bases left in between. Germline V lookup: CDR1 SGHRS, CDR2 YFSETQ. The CDR3 length is 16 residues. Treatment reported: oral pan-JAK inhibitor, 5-10 mg twice daily. The authors extracted RNA and reverse transcribed it into cDNA as the sequencing template. Data came from immunoSEQ multiplex PCR; TCRdb stores just in-frame clones and leaves some out. The repertoire holds about 64,000 clones, about half seen once, with roughly 20% in the top ten. The data were obtained in a study of CD8+ T cells in alopecia areata. General study results and limits: Sharing of TCRs across patients appeared less clear than in mice, possibly for HLA-related reasons.

The rearrangement uses TRBV5-1 and TRBJ1-4, with D tentatively TRBD1 (5 bases). The clonotype originates from a human donor with alopecia areata. Sequencing was performed on CD8+ T cells sorted from blood, taken around week 36, from a patient treated with tofacitinib. DNA of the CDR3: TGCGCCAGCAGCTTCACAGGACCCCCTGGAACCGAAAAACTGTTTTTT. This encodes CASSFTGPPGTEKLFF.